Presented here are 23 T cell receptor beta chains from one specimen sequenced in a study of OX40 agonist ivuxolimab in advanced cancers. Here immunoSEQ multiplex PCR was the method, and the copy in TCRdb shows in-frame clones only, minus some. The sample holds roughly 76,000 clones, approximately 86% seen once. Sequencing was performed on CD4+ or CD8+ T cells sorted from blood, taken in a trial of the OX40 agonist ivuxolimab. All receptors derive from an adult with an advanced solid tumor such as melanoma, head and neck, liver or kidney cancer.

The table lists this clone with a count of one. The V and J genes are TRBV15 and TRBJ2-7, with D perhaps TRBD1 or TRBD2 (6 bases each). The V end lost 3 bases, the J end lost 7 bases, and 16 bases lay between the germline ends. The germline V gene encodes CDR1 LNHNV and CDR2 YYDKDF (reference sequence). The CDR3 length is 14 residues. CDR3 in amino acids: CATSREGVPGEQYF. The CDR3 DNA follows: TGTGCCACCAGCAGGGAGGGGGTTCCAGGTGAGCAGTACTTC.

This clone was seen a handful of times. The chain employs TRBV29-1 and TRBJ1-2; no clear D gene. The CDR3 length is 8 residues. Trimming removed 7 bases from V and 7 bases from J, with 4 bases in between. Germline V gene sequence: CDR1 SQVTM, CDR2 ANQGSEA. The CDR3 here is CSGGGYTF. The DNA of the CDR3 is TGCAGCGGTGGTGGCTACACCTTC.

The CDR3 DNA reads TGTGCCAGTACCCCGACAGGGACGCTCACTGAAGCTTTCTTT. Encoded protein: CASTPTGTLTEAFF. This chain connects TRBV19 to TRBJ1-1, with 7 bases aligning to TRBD1. With 7 bases clipped from V and 4 bases from J, the junction kept 9 bases outside the gene matches. The CDR3 is 14 residues long. Germline V gene data show CDR1 as LNHDA and CDR2 as SQIVND (reference sequence).

The chain carries TRBV27 and TRBJ2-1; possible D gene TRBD2, 5 bases. CDR3 length equals 14 residues. Germline values: CDR1 MNHEY, CDR2 SMNVEV (reference sequence). Trimming removed 8 bases from V and 7 bases from J, with 18 bases in between. CDR3 bases: TGTGCCAGCGGTGCGGCGGGCTATGTGAATGAGCAGTTCTTC. This gives the protein CASGAAGYVNEQFF.

The J gene is TRBJ2-7, the V gene TRBV10-3, with 9 bases matching TRBD1. The CDR3 length is 15 residues. Trimming removed 0 bases from V and 6 bases from J; junction bases left unmatched: 6. In germline, CDR1 is ENHRY, CDR2 SYGVKD. CDR3 coding DNA: TGTGCCATCAGTGAGTCGGGACAGGGACTCGGCGAGCAGTACTTC. Its protein product is CAISESGQGLGEQYF.

The genes are TRBV28 and TRBJ2-7; 7 bases match TRBD2. This CDR3 comprises 13 residues. CDR1 is MDHEN and CDR2 is SYDVKM in the germline V gene. V lost 8 bases to trimming and J lost 8 bases; unmatched junction nucleotides: 12. In DNA form, the CDR3 reads TGTGCCAGCGGGCGGGCGGGAGAGTGGCAGCAGTACTTC. Translated: CASGRAGEWQQYF.

In this sample, this clone turned up once. The CDR3 DNA reads as TGTGCCAGCAGTTCTCCTTCGACTAGCGGCTTTTACAATGAGCAGTTCTTC. Translating it yields CASSSPSTSGFYNEQFF. The V call is TRBV27, the J call TRBJ2-1, with TRBD2 matching over 9 bases. CDR3 size: 17 residues. V lost 4 bases, J lost 4 bases, and 11 bases stayed unmatched. CDR1 is MNHEY, CDR2 SMNVEV, per germline (reference sequence).

The chain has TRBV14 and TRBJ2-2; D gene ambiguous. The V gene lost 2 bases and the J gene lost 6 bases, with 19 bases spanning the gap. This CDR3 is built from 17 residues. Germline V gene data show CDR1 as SGHDN and CDR2 as FVKESK. Here the CDR3 reads CASSQRWTDGPPGELFF. The CDR3, as DNA: TGTGCCAGCAGCCAACGATGGACGGACGGACCGCCCGGGGAGCTGTTTTTT.

Remarks on this clone: The junction shows a germline mismatch at one end, possibly a read error. Other DNA sequences in the sample encode the same CDR3. The chain has TRBV6-4 and TRBJ2-2; D may be TRBD1 or TRBD2 (6 bases each). The germline gives CDR1 MRHNA, CDR2 SNTAGT. The CDR3 covers 14 residues. The CDR3 region has the DNA TGTGCCAGCAGTGATGAGGGGGAGGCCGGAGAGCTGTTTTTT. This sequence encodes CASSDEGEAGELFF.

Concerning this clone: This CDR3 is also generated by other DNA sequences in the sample. The V gene is TRBV19, the J gene TRBJ1-6; 7 bases map to TRBD1. CDR1 LNHDA and CDR2 SQIVND come from the germline V gene (reference sequence). V dropped 5 bases and J dropped 7; count of bases not matched to a gene: 2. This CDR3 is built from 13 residues. CDR3 nucleotides: TGTGCCAGTAGTGGGACAGCGAATTCACCCCTCCACTTT. It yields the protein CASSGTANSPLHF. Full variable domain (rest looked up from reference TRBV19 and TRBJ1-6): DGGITQSPKYLFRKEGQNVTLSCEQNLNHDAMYWYRQDPGQGLRLIYYSQIVNDFQKGDIAEGYSVSREKKESFPLTVTSAQKNPTAFYLCASSGTANSPLHFGNGTRLTVT.

The V call is TRBV25-1, the J call TRBJ2-5, with 8 bases lining up with TRBD1. Germline-derived CDR1 and CDR2 are MGHDK and SYGVNS. V shed 3 bases and J 5 bases; nucleotides not matched to a gene: 8. The CDR3 totals 15 residues. DNA of the CDR3: TGTGCCAGCAGTGATCGGCAGGGGGCTGGGGAGACCCAGTACTTC. Translation gives CASSDRQGAGETQYF.

The CDR3 sequence: CASRGLGQNTEAFF. The DNA of the CDR3 is TGTGCCAGCAGGGGGTTAGGACAAAACACTGAAGCTTTCTTT. This chain uses TRBV25-1 with TRBJ1-1; D might be TRBD1 (5 bases). The germline V and J ends were trimmed by 6 bases and 2 bases, with 13 bases remaining between them. The CDR3 length is 14 residues. Germline values: CDR1 MGHDK, CDR2 SYGVNS.

This chain uses TRBV11-1 with TRBJ2-1; D is undetermined. Per the germline V gene, CDR1 is SGHAT and CDR2 is FQDESV (reference sequence). Trimming removed 1 base at V and 9 bases at J, with 13 bases between. The CDR3 has 14 residues. The CDR3 here is CASSLGGPESEQFF. The DNA for the CDR3 is TGTGCCAGCAGCTTAGGTGGGCCGGAAAGTGAGCAGTTCTTC.

CDR3 bases: TGCGCCAGCAGCCAGATCTCTGGAAACACCATATATTTT. Protein sequence: CASSQISGNTIYF. The rearrangement joins TRBV4-3 to TRBJ1-3; D gene unclear. The ends were cut back, 3 bases at V and 0 bases at J, with 3 bases in the middle. This CDR3 region has 13 residues. Germline assignment: CDR1 LGHNA and CDR2 YSLEER.

This clone was recorded once. V usage is TRBV5-1 and J usage is TRBJ1-1; possible D gene TRBD1, 5 bases. CDR3 size: 14 residues. Germline CDR1 reads SGHRS; CDR2 reads YFSETQ. Trimming pared 1 base from V and 5 bases from J, leaving 12 bases between. CDR3 residues: CASSLSEGKTEAFF. The CDR3 nucleotides are TGCGCCAGCAGCTTGTCGGAGGGGAAGACTGAAGCTTTCTTT.

The J gene is TRBJ1-1, the V gene TRBV6-1, with a possible D match to TRBD1 (5 bases). Deletions cut 2 bases from V and 14 bases from J, with 21 bases between. CDR3 length equals 14 residues. The germline CDR1 and CDR2 sequences are MNHNS and SASEGT. The CDR3 sequence is CASSENTPRDPPFF. The CDR3 DNA reads as TGTGCCAGCAGTGAAAACACCCCCCGGGACCCCCCGTTCTTT.

The V gene is TRBV6-1, the J gene TRBJ1-5; 7 bases align to TRBD1. The CDR3 is 14 residues long. J gave up 7 bases and V 6 bases, and 9 bases lay outside the gene matches. The germline V gene encodes CDR1 MNHNS and CDR2 SASEGT. This chain's CDR3 is CASSPQGSRQPQHF. The CDR3, as DNA: TGTGCCAGCAGCCCACAGGGGTCGAGACAGCCCCAGCATTTT.

This sequence joins TRBV5-8 and TRBJ1-1, with D tentatively TRBD1 (5 bases). CDR1 is SGHTS, CDR2 YDEGEE, per germline. The germline V and J ends were trimmed by 5 bases and 3 bases, with 11 bases remaining between them. The CDR3 sequence is 13 residues long. This CDR3 reads CASRVGTYTEAFF. CDR3 in DNA: TGTGCCAGCAGGGTGGGGACGTACACTGAAGCTTTCTTT.

V usage is TRBV6-1 and J usage is TRBJ1-2; 10 bases are shared with TRBD1. Losses at the gene ends were 5 bases for V and 3 bases for J; bases not matched to a gene: 6. This CDR3 has 15 amino acids. The germline gives CDR1 MNHNS, CDR2 SASEGT. CDR3 sequence: CASSSWTGGDYGYTF. The DNA for the CDR3 is TGTGCCAGCAGTTCCTGGACAGGGGGGGACTATGGCTACACCTTC.

The chain has TRBV11-2 and TRBJ2-2; TRBD2 agrees at 12 bases. Trimming cost V 5 bases and J 0 bases; bases outside gene matches: 7. Germline values: CDR1 SGHAT, CDR2 FQNNGV. The CDR3 covers 18 residues. CDR3 coding DNA: TGTGCCAGCAGCCCCCGACTAGCGGGGGCAACGAACACCGGGGAGCTGTTTTTT. Protein product: CASSPRLAGATNTGELFF.

The V and J genes are TRBV7-9 and TRBJ1-2; 8 bases are shared with TRBD1. The V and J ends lost 5 bases and 8 bases, in that order; junction bases with no gene match: 7. This CDR3 is built from 13 residues. Looked up from germline, CDR1 is SEHNR and CDR2 is FQNEAQ (reference sequence). As DNA, the CDR3 is TGTGCCAGCAGCCGCAGGGGGCGGGAAGGCTACACCTTC. This codes for CASSRRGREGYTF.

This chain links TRBV23-1 with TRBJ2-6; D unclear. TRBV23-1 is treated as an ORF (open reading frame) with a function not yet certain. The length of the CDR3 is 17 residues. Trimming removed 1 base from V and 0 bases from J, with 10 bases in between. The CDR3 reads CASSQLPESSGANVLTF. DNA of the CDR3: TGCGCCAGCAGTCAATTGCCGGAGAGCTCTGGGGCCAACGTCCTGACTTTC.

Of note for this clone: The junction does not match germline at one end; this may be a read error. The chain links TRBV18 to TRBJ2-3; perhaps TRBD2 as D (5 bases). Per germline, CDR1 KGHSH and CDR2 LQKENI. CDR3 size: 16 residues. The CDR3 here is CASPPGGAAGTDTQYF. In DNA, the CDR3 is TGTGCCAGCCCACCAGGAGGCGCGGCGGGCACAGATACGCAGTATTTT.